Each of the 21 T cell receptor beta chains below was sequenced from the same sample in a study of identical twins (TCRdb year 2016). Preparation of the library involved 5' RACE. Sequenced using an Illumina HiSeq 2000. TCRdb trimmed the raw reads at Q25, called clones with MiXCR and kept productive beta chains. Every CDR3 protein is listed once, alongside the most common genes and DNA of its rows. The sample data list 700,000 or so distinct CDR3 sequences, and over 8.5% of these were observed just once. Approximately 0.94% of the sample comes from the top ten. These same records also appear under a second study, on yellow fever vaccine responses in identical twins.

The sequenced sample was PBMCs. All receptors come from a woman under 30 in good health.

The CDR3 region is CASREGVVRESSDTQYF. CDR3 nucleotides: TGTGCCAGCAGAGAAGGGGTAGTTCGGGAGAGCTCAGATACGCAGTATTTT. The rearrangement joins TRBV3-1 to TRBJ2-3; tentatively, D is TRBD2 (6 bases). Germline-derived CDR1 and CDR2 are LGHDT and YNNKEL (reference sequence). V gave up 6 bases and J gave up 4 bases, with 23 bases separating them. The CDR3 has 17 amino acids.

V usage is TRBV20-1 and J usage is TRBJ1-5, with 7 positions matching TRBD1. V lost 2 bases and J lost 1; bases outside the gene matches: 5. Germline V gene sequence: CDR1 DFQATT, CDR2 SNEGSKA (reference sequence). The CDR3 spans 15 residues. CDR3 loop: CSARNLQGSNQPQHF. The CDR3 DNA sequence: TGCAGTGCTAGAAATCTACAGGGGAGCAATCAGCCCCAGCATTTT.

This chain uses TRBV5-4 with TRBJ2-2, with 7 bases aligning to TRBD2. Germline trimming cut 5 bases from V and 7 bases from J; bases unmatched to any gene: 17. CDR3 length equals 17 residues. The germline gives CDR1 SGHNT, CDR2 YYREEE (reference sequence). The CDR3 region has the DNA TGTGCCAGCAGTACCTTACCGGGACTACCCGATGGCGGGGAGCTGTTTTTT. Residues: CASSTLPGLPDGGELFF.

The chain recombines TRBV7-2 with TRBJ2-7; D call uncertain. CDR1 and CDR2 (germline): SGHTA, FQGNSA. The CDR3 consists of 15 residues. The V end lost 5 bases, the J end lost 2 bases, and 16 bases lay between the germline ends. The CDR3 is CASSPDPNKAYEQYF. CDR3 coding DNA: TGTGCCAGCAGCCCCGACCCGAATAAAGCCTACGAGCAGTACTTC. The full variable domain, its missing parts supplied by reference TRBV7-2 and TRBJ2-7, is GAGVSQSPSNKVTEKGKDVELRCDPISGHTALYWYRQSLGQGLEFLIYFQGNSAPDKSGLPSDRFSAERTGGSVSTLTIQRTQQEDSAVYLCASSPDPNKAYEQYFGPGTRLTVT.

This clonotype has just a few counts. V and J are TRBV29-1 and TRBJ2-5; TRBD1 matches 9 bases. Germline CDR1 is SQVTM and CDR2 is ANQGSEA. There are 13 residues in the CDR3. After removal of 7 bases from V and 0 bases from J, the junction contained 3 bases not matched to a gene. CDR3 DNA: TGCAGCGCCGGGACAGGGAACCAAGAGACCCAGTACTTC. This sequence encodes CSAGTGNQETQYF.

This clonotype was seen ten or more times. The V gene is TRBV29-1, the J gene TRBJ2-5; no clear D. V was clipped by 7 bases and J by 0 bases, with 12 bases between them. CDR1 SQVTM and CDR2 ANQGSEA come from the germline V gene. The CDR3 has 13 amino acids. Here the CDR3 DNA reads TGCAGCGCCGTGGGCCTGTACCAAGAGACCCAGTACTTC. Protein product: CSAVGLYQETQYF.

This clonotype has a count of ten or more. The chain has TRBV12-3 or TRBV12-4 and TRBJ2-3; 9 nucleotides match TRBD2. Unmatched junction bases numbered 3, after V lost 3 bases and J lost 2 bases. The CDR3 contains 15 residues. The CDR3 sequence: CASSFGGGATDTQYF. CDR3 nucleotide sequence: TGTGCCAGCAGTTTCGGCGGGGGGGCCACAGATACGCAGTATTTT.

This clonotype was observed at least ten times. V is TRBV12-3 or TRBV12-4 and J is TRBJ1-1; D gene ambiguous. CDR3 length: 14 amino acids. The V end lost 7 bases, the J end lost 0 bases, and 12 bases lay between the germline ends. The CDR3 bases are TGTGCCAGCACCCCTGGGAAGCTGAACACTGAAGCTTTCTTT. Its translation: CASTPGKLNTEAFF.

This clonotype came up a few times. CDR3 amino acids: CASSFGQSSYNSPLHF. CDR3 DNA: TGCGCCAGCAGCTTTGGACAGAGCTCCTATAATTCACCCCTCCACTTT. This chain uses TRBV5-1 with TRBJ1-6; D may be TRBD1 (6 bases). Germline CDR1 and CDR2: SGHRS and YFSETQ. The CDR3 contains 16 residues. Trimming shortened V by 2 bases and J by 0 bases, and 9 bases separated the two germline ends.

The table lists this clonotype with a few counts. The chain carries TRBV6-5 and TRBJ2-3; possible D gene TRBD2, 7 bases. The CDR3 runs to 18 residues. V was pared by 1 base and J by 0 bases, with 17 bases between. Germline CDR1 is MNHEY and CDR2 is SVGAGI. The CDR3, as DNA: TGTGCCAGCAGTTACTTCATTTGGGGGGGCAATAGCACAGATACGCAGTATTTT. Translated: CASSYFIWGGNSTDTQYF.

The table lists this clonotype with a few counts. The chain uses TRBV27 and TRBJ2-3, with TRBD2 matching 14 bases. Germline V gene lookup returns CDR1 MNHEY and CDR2 SMNVEV (reference sequence). V lost 3 bases and J lost 0; bases outside the gene matches: 5. The CDR3 runs 18 residues. CDR3 DNA sequence: TGTGCCAGCAGTTTCCAAGGACTAGCGGGAGGAAGCACAGATACGCAGTATTTT. This codes for CASSFQGLAGGSTDTQYF.

This clonotype turned up a few times. This chain's CDR3 is CASSTSLASHNEQFF. In DNA form, the CDR3 reads TGTGCCAGTAGTACAAGCTTGGCGTCCCACAATGAGCAGTTCTTC. V gene TRBV19 combines with J gene TRBJ2-1; no firm D call. The CDR3 has 15 residues. Germline V gene sequence: CDR1 LNHDA, CDR2 SQIVND (reference sequence). V was shortened by 4 bases and J by 5 bases, with 15 bases between the two germline ends.

This clonotype was detected only a few times. The chain uses TRBV12-3 or TRBV12-4 and TRBJ1-5, with D perhaps matching TRBD1 (6 bases). The CDR3 covers 15 residues. The V end was cut by 5 bases, the J end by 4 bases, with 15 bases between. This chain's CDR3 is CASSGTGIGNQPQHF. The CDR3, as DNA: TGTGCCAGCAGTGGCACAGGGATAGGGAATCAGCCCCAGCATTTT.

This clonotype appeared a few times. This chain links TRBV20-1 with TRBJ2-3; the D is unclear. Germline V gives CDR1 DFQATT, CDR2 SNEGSKA (reference sequence). The CDR3 spans 10 residues. The germline V and J ends were trimmed by 3 bases and 6 bases, with 4 bases remaining between them. The CDR3 is CSASIDTQYF. CDR3 sequence (DNA): TGCAGTGCTAGTATCGATACGCAGTATTTT.

This clonotype was detected only a few times. The chain couples TRBV27 to TRBJ2-7; D is undetermined. CDR1 is MNHEY, CDR2 SMNVEV, per germline (reference sequence). The CDR3 contains 14 residues. The V end lost 5 bases, the J end lost 4 bases, and 15 bases lay between the germline ends. The CDR3 protein is CASSREHGSYEQYF. CDR3 sequence (DNA): TGTGCCAGCAGTCGCGAACACGGTTCTTACGAGCAGTACTTC.

Many counts were recorded for this clonotype. The CDR3 loop is CASRESNTGELFF. In nucleotides, the CDR3 is TGTGCCAGCAGGGAATCGAACACCGGGGAGCTGTTTTTT. V and J are TRBV12-3 or TRBV12-4 and TRBJ2-2; no clear D. The V and J ends lost 6 bases and 0 bases respectively, with 5 bases between them. The length of the CDR3 is 13 residues.

The rearrangement uses TRBV5-1 and TRBJ2-7, with D possibly matching TRBD2 (6 bases). Germline CDR1 is SGHRS and CDR2 is YFSETQ. The CDR3 spans 14 residues. V was clipped by 2 bases and J by 6 bases, with 15 bases between them. CDR3 sequence: CASSFGGTLSEQYF. The CDR3 bases are TGCGCCAGCAGCTTCGGCGGGACCCTAAGCGAGCAGTACTTC.

This clonotype has ten or more counts. The chain recombines TRBV7-9 with TRBJ2-7, with 8 bases fitting TRBD2. This CDR3 region has 15 residues. J lost 0 bases, V lost 5 bases, and 6 bases had no gene match. The germline V gene has CDR1 SEHNR and CDR2 FQNEAQ (reference sequence). The CDR3 DNA sequence: TGTGCCAGCAGCCCGGGACTAGGGGTCTCCTACGAGCAGTACTTC. Translating gives CASSPGLGVSYEQYF.

CDR3 coding DNA: TGCGCCACCCGTGGGGCTGCAACTAATGAAAAACTGTTTTTT. Amino acids: CATRGAATNEKLFF. V gene TRBV5-1 combines with J gene TRBJ1-4; tentatively, D is TRBD1 (5 bases). This CDR3 spans 14 amino acids. V lost 9 bases and J 0 bases, leaving 12 bases between the germline ends. Germline loops: CDR1 SGHRS, CDR2 YFSETQ.

J is TRBJ2-7 and V is TRBV10-1; TRBD2 aligns across 10 bases. CDR1 and CDR2 (germline): WNHNN, SYGVQD (reference sequence). Trimming took 6 bases from V and 1 from J; bases not matched to a gene: 3. This CDR3 contains 14 residues. The CDR3 spells CASRPSGSSYEQYF. The CDR3 region has the DNA TGCGCCAGCAGACCTAGCGGGAGTTCCTACGAGCAGTACTTC.

As concerns this clonotype: A read error is possible here, since a much larger clone lies one base away. The conserved phenylalanine or tryptophan normally closing the CDR3 is absent here, so this likely arose from a read error. The chain carries TRBV20-1 and TRBJ2-7; 8 nucleotides agree with TRBD1. This CDR3 comprises 12 residues. The junction had 0 bases not matched to a gene; V was cut back by 5 bases and J by 0 bases. The germline V gene has CDR1 DFQATT and CDR2 SNEGSKA (reference sequence). CDR3 DNA: TGCAGTGCTGACAGGGGCTCCTACGAGCAGTACCTC. Amino acid sequence: CSADRGSYEQYL.